Listed below are T cell receptor beta chains from one sample, sequenced in a study of blood T cell repertoires in COVID-19. Here immunoSEQ multiplex PCR was the method, and the copy in TCRdb shows in-frame clones only, minus some. The table shows about 140,000 clones, with roughly 84% occurring only once. Sample: peripheral blood. The source is a man in his sixties with active or convalescent COVID-19. The CDR3 runs from the conserved cysteine through the conserved F or W. Each record gives: clone size, J gene, V gene, D gene, CDR3 protein, CDR3 DNA. A D gene is named only where the DNA matches it firmly. Only part of the rows carry a size: once, few, many, or a class if the clone is expanded.

once	TRBJ1-3	TRBV19	NA	CASRQQSGNTIYF	TGTGCCAGTAGACAACAATCTGGAAACACCATATATTTT
NA	TRBJ1-2	TRBV2	NA	CASSNDRFNYGYTF	TGTGCCAGCAGTAATGACAGGTTTAACTATGGCTACACCTTC
NA	TRBJ2-1	TRBV4-1	TRBD2	CASSQPRTSGGPYNEQFF	TGCGCCAGCAGCCAACCCAGGACTAGCGGGGGGCCCTACAATGAGCAGTTCTTC
NA	TRBJ1-1	TRBV18	NA	CASSPDTTMNTEAFF	TGTGCCAGCTCACCGGACACTACGATGAACACTGAAGCTTTCTTT
NA	TRBJ1-2	TRBV5-4	TRBD1	CASSLARGAGGFYGYTF	TGTGCCAGCAGCTTGGCCCGGGGCGCAGGGGGATTTTATGGCTACACCTTC
NA	TRBJ1-5	TRBV2	TRBD1	CASRLQGYQPQHF	TGTGCCAGCAGACTACAGGGGTATCAGCCCCAGCATTTT
NA	TRBJ1-1	TRBV9	TRBD1	CASSVGQGGGTTEAFF	TGTGCCAGCAGCGTAGGACAGGGTGGAGGAACCACTGAAGCTTTCTTT
NA	TRBJ2-3	TRBV28	NA	CASSPDSYTDTQYF	TGTGCCAGCAGTCCCGACTCTTACACAGATACGCAGTATTTT
once	TRBJ2-1	TRBV19	TRBD2	CASSILGVVAGASYNEQFF	TGTGCCAGTAGTATACTGGGGGTTGTGGCGGGAGCGTCCTACAATGAGCAGTTCTTC
NA	TRBJ2-1	TRBV2	NA	CASSETAGSYNEQFF	TGTGCCAGCAGTGAAACAGCAGGTTCCTACAATGAGCAGTTCTTC
once	TRBJ2-7	TRBV15	TRBD1	CATSRGGEGAGEQYF	TGTGCCACCAGCAGAGGGGGAGAGGGGGCCGGGGAGCAGTACTTC
NA	TRBJ2-1	TRBV7-9	NA	CASSFPPVAEQFF	TGTGCCAGCAGCTTTCCCCCCGTGGCTGAGCAGTTCTTC
NA	TRBJ2-2	TRBV7-9	NA	CASSLSAGRYTGELFF	TGTGCCAGCAGCTTAAGTGCAGGGCGGTACACCGGGGAGCTGTTTTTT
few	TRBJ1-1	TRBV7-2	NA	CASNQGGSKDTEAFF	TGTGCCAGCAACCAAGGGGGTAGTAAGGACACTGAAGCTTTCTTT
NA	TRBJ2-2	TRBV11-2	NA	CASSFLVAPRNGELFF	TGTGCCAGCAGCTTTTTGGTAGCGCCAAGAAACGGGGAGCTGTTTTTT
NA	TRBJ2-5	TRBV6-5	TRBD1	CASSRQGGGETQYF	TGTGCCAGCAGTCGACAGGGGGGCGGGGAGACCCAGTACTTC
NA	TRBJ2-1	TRBV5-1	TRBD2	CASSVASGSSYNEQFF	TGCGCCAGCAGCGTCGCTAGCGGGAGCTCCTACAATGAGCAGTTCTTC
NA	TRBJ1-2	TRBV28	NA	CASSLQSGIYGYTF	TGTGCCAGCAGTTTACAGTCTGGCATCTATGGCTACACCTTC
once	TRBJ2-2	TRBV5-1	TRBD1	CASTIGTGATGELFF	TGCGCCAGCACGATCGGGACAGGGGCCACCGGGGAGCTGTTTTTT
NA	TRBJ2-2	TRBV5-6	NA	CASSLWGDPNTGELFF	TGTGCCAGCAGCTTGTGGGGGGACCCTAACACCGGGGAGCTGTTTTTT
NA	TRBJ1-3	TRBV28	NA	CASSPGHGNTIYF	TGTGCCAGCAGCCCGGGACATGGAAACACCATATATTTT
NA	TRBJ1-1	TRBV19	TRBD1	CATQQGGLGAFF	TGTGCCACTCAACAGGGGGGTTTGGGAGCTTTCTTT
NA	TRBJ2-7	TRBV9	NA	CASSVAVAGRRSEQYF	TGTGCCAGCAGCGTAGCGGTGGCAGGGCGACGAAGCGAGCAGTACTTC
NA	TRBJ1-2	TRBV7-2	NA	CASSLVSGASNYGYTF	TGTGCCAGCAGCTTAGTGTCAGGGGCCTCTAACTATGGCTACACCTTC
NA	TRBJ1-2	TRBV5-4	NA	CASSTGQFYGYTF	TGTGCCAGCAGCACCGGACAGTTCTATGGCTACACCTTC
NA	TRBJ1-3	TRBV7-9	NA	CASRNYQGSSGNTIYF	TGTGCCAGCAGGAATTATCAGGGCAGCTCTGGAAACACCATATATTTT
NA	TRBJ1-1	TRBV9	TRBD1	CASSVVEGQPNTEAFF	TGTGCCAGCAGCGTAGTGGAGGGACAGCCGAACACTGAAGCTTTCTTT
once	TRBJ1-4	TRBV20-1	NA	CSAQNEKLFF	TGCAGTGCACAGAATGAAAAACTGTTTTTT
NA	TRBJ2-3	TRBV2	TRBD2	CASSATSFGGAGDTQYF	TGTGCCAGCAGCGCCACTAGCTTCGGGGGGGCCGGAGATACGCAGTATTTT
NA	TRBJ1-3	TRBV7-9	TRBD1	CASSAQGAEGNTIYF	TGTGCCAGCAGCGCGCAGGGGGCTGAAGGAAACACCATATATTTT
NA	TRBJ1-1	TRBV27	NA	CASRQNTEAFF	TGTGCCAGCCGACAGAACACTGAAGCTTTCTTT
NA	TRBJ2-3	TRBV5-1	TRBD2	CASSGTSGGWADTQYF	TGCGCCAGCAGCGGGACTAGCGGGGGCTGGGCAGATACGCAGTATTTT
NA	TRBJ2-1	TRBV11-2	NA	CASSLDPRGRDEQFF	TGTGCCAGCAGCTTAGATCCGAGGGGGAGAGATGAGCAGTTCTTC
NA	TRBJ1-2	TRBV4-3	TRBD1	CASSSQGADYYGYTF	TGCGCCAGCAGCTCACAGGGGGCGGATTACTATGGCTACACCTTC
few	TRBJ1-2	TRBV5-1	NA	CATGTTNGYTF	TGCGCGACCGGGACAACCAATGGCTACACCTTC
NA	TRBJ2-1	TRBV4-3	TRBD1	CASSPGQGRINEQFF	TGCGCCAGCAGCCCCGGACAGGGCAGGATCAATGAGCAGTTCTTC
many	TRBJ2-1	TRBV13	NA	CASSPGLNNEQFF	TGTGCCAGCAGCCCCGGACTGAACAATGAGCAGTTCTTC
NA	TRBJ1-3	TRBV11-3	TRBD1	CASSLIQGRISGNTIYF	TGTGCCAGCAGCTTGATACAGGGGCGCATCTCTGGAAACACCATATATTTT
NA	TRBJ2-3	TRBV7-8	NA	CASSLRAGALAGTDTQYF	TGTGCCAGCAGCTTACGGGCGGGGGCCCTTGCTGGCACAGATACGCAGTATTTT
NA	TRBJ2-1	TRBV6-2/TRBV6-3	TRBD2	CASIPSGRANEQFF	TGTGCCAGCATCCCTAGCGGGAGGGCCAATGAGCAGTTCTTC
NA	TRBJ1-1	TRBV14	NA	CASSPTRGADSSTEAFF	TGTGCCAGCAGCCCCACCCGGGGGGCAGATTCGAGCACTGAAGCTTTCTTT
NA	TRBJ1-6	TRBV6-4	NA	CASSGTTNSPLHF	TGTGCCAGCAGTGGGACAACGAATTCACCCCTCCACTTT
NA	TRBJ2-3	TRBV4-3	TRBD1	CASSQDRGRGVTQYF	TGCGCCAGCAGCCAAGATAGGGGGCGAGGGGTTACGCAGTATTTT